This T cell receptor (beta chain) was observed in a study of cytomegalovirus exposure and HLA in healthy donors (dated by TCRdb to about 2017). In terms of the full investigation: An earlier analysis of 587 of the donors reported 276 Gb of sequence data and 117 million unique TCR beta sequences obtained from roughly 170 million T cells. Alongside the repertoire data, information on donor age, sex, ethnicity and CMV serostatus was compiled. Every repertoire in the discovery cohort had been generated on one and the same sequencing platform. Along with the approximately 700-subject first cohort, a separate validation cohort of roughly 110 different subjects was used. To study patterns of TCR occurrence, a later analysis re-analyzed previously published TCR beta repertoires from just over 650 donors and added high-resolution HLA genotyping. To predict cytomegalovirus infection status, the study brought together high-throughput TCR immunosequencing, statistical association of individual TCRs with disease status, and machine learning. Among the approximately 400 genotyped donors, around 81% belonged to the genetic ancestry cluster associated with self-reported Caucasian donors. About 300 gigabases of sequencing data and tens of millions of unique TCR sequences were included in an early release covering about 600 HLA-typed donors. HLA typing covered class I and class II loci at four-digit resolution. Across some 400 genotyped donors of the cohort, an average of approximately 240,000 unique TCR beta nucleotide sequences per donor were sequenced, and 15% to 20% of those sequences were non-productive. Genome-wide SNP genotypes for about 60% of the 666 donors were used in a later genetic analysis, which treated that subset as a discovery cohort. Roughly five DR-DQ haplotypes were treated as single units for association and clustering because of strong linkage in the cohort. Typing coverage differed by locus: A, B, C, DRB1 and DQB1 were typed in about 629-630 donors, DQA1 in 522, DPA1 in approximately 610, and DPB1 in just under 490. The study was designed to test whether signatures of past pathogen exposure could be identified by cataloging public T cell receptors. To decide whether each TCR beta V gene segment behaved as functional or pseudogenic, an earlier analysis of some 580 of the donors relied on high-throughput TCR beta sequencing. The T cell repertoires of under 750 subjects were profiled by immunosequencing and related to cytomegalovirus serostatus. In the later analysis, no new phenotypic data were used to find candidate immune exposures; instead, reliance was placed on TCR beta sequences and their occurrence across donors.

The cohort consisted of approximately 670 healthy bone marrow donors. Cohort members were all nominally healthy when sampled, although unrecorded immune exposures were likely present. Of the approximately 700 cohort members, almost 300 had positive CMV serostatus and around 350 had negative CMV serostatus, and CMV serostatus was not recorded for the donor. A peripheral blood sample was collected from each donor, and TCR beta sequencing was performed on peripheral blood mononuclear cells. The Qiagen DNeasy Blood Extraction Kit was used to extract genomic DNA from the blood cell samples. The library relied on the immunoSEQ multiplex PCR assay. For the multiplex PCR, a mixture combining 60 forward primers for TCR Vbeta segments and 13 reverse primers for TCR Jbeta segments was used. A multiplex PCR assay on genomic DNA amplified the CDR3 region of rearranged TCR beta genes. On the Illumina HiSeq System, the amplified TCR beta libraries were sequenced as 87-base-pair reads. Turning to the authors' computational methods: A later analysis tallied 75 million to 95 million unique TCR beta chains across the 640 or so repertoires, and some 10 million of those chains were shared by two or more donors. Raw reads were error-corrected and collapsed into unique sequences with a nearest-neighbor algorithm that merged closely related sequences to remove PCR and sequencing errors. To assign V, D and J gene segments, CDR3 sequences were aligned to IMGT reference sequences. For a sequence to be retained, a match of at least six nucleotides to both a V gene segment and a J gene segment was required. A rearrangement was called productive if the CDR3 had no stop codons and remained in frame with V and J, and every other rearrangement was called non-productive. CDR3 was defined according to IMGT convention as the region running from the second conserved V-encoded cysteine to the conserved J-encoded phenylalanine. In an earlier analysis of more than 550 of the donors, sequences lacking an unambiguous match to a single V gene segment were excluded. In an earlier analysis of a few hundred of the donors, V segments were called functional above 56.7% productive rearrangements and were called segregating when the between-donor standard deviation exceeded 5%. A statistical classification framework was built for diagnosing cytomegalovirus status from the catalog of TCR beta chain sequences. In a later analysis, V and J genes were assigned by comparing TCR nucleotide sequences against IMGT/GENE-DB human TR gene sequences. Using the TCRdist pipeline, a later analysis assigned CDR3 sequences along with most-parsimonious VDJ recombination scenarios. In a later analysis, every TCR beta chain was defined by the combination of its CDR3 amino acid sequence and its V-gene family, and reads without a unique V-gene family were dropped. To address suspected cross-contamination and a sequencing artifact, a later analysis removed 550 to 750 highly shared, low-generation-probability nucleotide sequences. For each public chain, a later analysis derived a clonal expansion index from normalized ranks of inferred template counts within each repertoire. In a later analysis, generation probabilities were computed using a VDJ recombination model fitted to out-of-frame rearrangements, and the results were checked against IGoR. In a later analysis, hypergeometric tests were used to score TCR-TCR, TCR-HLA and TCR-CMV co-occurrence, with a repertoire-size bias correction applied to TCR pairs. False discovery rates were estimated in a later analysis by permuting HLA or CMV assignments 20 times. In a later analysis, co-occurring TCRs were grouped with DBSCAN, and TCRdist sequence similarity was added when clustering was performed within HLA-allele-positive subsets. Co-occurrence clustering excluded repertoires with fewer than 30,000 or more than 120,000 public chains, plus five with anomalous nucleotide sharing. Held by TCRdb, this immuneACCESS table contains in-frame sequences only and omits some clones. Under half of the omission traces to an unresolved V gene where checked; the cause of the rest is unknown. That table supplies the V and J calls and clone size; D and trimming were determined from the DNA. The sample has approximately 150,000 clones on record, about 69% of them singletons. In total, the top ten clones hold less than 2.5% of the sample.

General study outcomes and caveats: In vitro tests confirmed that three of the cytomegalovirus-associated TCR beta chains recognize cytomegalovirus antigens. A later analysis associated 16,951 TCR beta sequences with specific HLA alleles at a false discovery rate of 0.05. Cytomegalovirus status was reported to be diagnosed by the classifier with high specificity and sensitivity in both the original and validation cohorts. CMV serostatus was the only immune exposure information available for the cohort. The earlier analysis of almost 600 of the donors excluded approximately 15 rarely observed V segments, including chromosome 9 orphons, because counts were too low. The authors suggested that the approach could potentially be extended to other disease states and immunological phenotypes. According to a later genetic analysis, donors in an Asian-associated ancestry cluster had fewer N-insertions in productive TCRs than the approximately 690-donor mean. A later analysis found that TCR association rates varied across HLA loci, with DRB1 alleles showing the most associated TCRs and HLA-C alleles the fewest. The 87-base-pair reads could not distinguish some IMGT-functional V segments, including TRBV6-2 and TRBV6-3, so those segments were excluded. In a later analysis, HLA-associated TCR beta chains showed more clonal expansion and lower generation probabilities than non-associated chains that were equally common. When HLA alleles, especially DR and DQ, strongly co-occurred, attributing TCR associations to individual alleles was difficult. Because HLA typing was missing for some donors at each locus, association tests included only the typed subset. The study listed approximately 150 TCR beta chains as associated with cytomegalovirus. In a later analysis, most CMV-associated TCR beta chains were found to appear HLA-restricted, with HLA associations seemingly driven largely by CMV exposure. A group of highly shared sequence variants was considered likely to be a technical artifact of the sequencing pipeline. Linkage disequilibrium might explain the correlated functional status among segregating V segments, but an unknown experimental factor could not be ruled out. V-gene and J-gene trimming of TCR beta chains was associated with a missense DCLRE1C variant in a later genetic analysis, and the association was replicated in an independent cohort. A further reported finding was that TCR beta sequences accurately predicted the HLA-A and HLA-B alleles for most subjects in the first cohort. Broadly in line with IMGT annotations, most TCR beta V segments showed up in productive rearrangements about 87% or about 30% of the time in an earlier analysis of around 600 of the donors. The cohort was sequenced for TCR beta chains only, and without alpha or paired-chain data the features that could be detected were limited. A later analysis reported that several top co-occurrence clusters appeared linked to parvovirus B19, influenza, CMV and Epstein-Barr virus. Sequencing depth was assumed to be roughly uniform across donors in the presence/absence analyses, though that assumption may not hold. Across donors, most TCR sequences were observed very rarely, whereas some public TCRs were present in many individuals.

On this clone: Its antigen is not yet known. No qualities accompany the bases; no much larger clone lies one base away.

V is cut back by 6 bases and J by 3 bases, with 8 bases in the junction unmatched. Taken from the germline V gene, the CDR1 and CDR2 loops are SNHLY and FYNNEI. The CDR3 goes from the cysteine to the phenylalanine over 18 residues. Only the CDR3 DNA stays, 54 bases, in frame from base 1. Here the chain combines TRBV2 and TRBJ2-1, and TRBD2 matches 16 of the central bases. This clonotype originated in a human donor in good health. The sample was PBMCs. The CDR3 region has the sequence CASSAGLAGGLNYNEQFF. The nucleotides read TGTGCCAGCAGCGCGGGACTAGCGGGGGGGCTCAACTACAATGAGCAGTTCTTC.